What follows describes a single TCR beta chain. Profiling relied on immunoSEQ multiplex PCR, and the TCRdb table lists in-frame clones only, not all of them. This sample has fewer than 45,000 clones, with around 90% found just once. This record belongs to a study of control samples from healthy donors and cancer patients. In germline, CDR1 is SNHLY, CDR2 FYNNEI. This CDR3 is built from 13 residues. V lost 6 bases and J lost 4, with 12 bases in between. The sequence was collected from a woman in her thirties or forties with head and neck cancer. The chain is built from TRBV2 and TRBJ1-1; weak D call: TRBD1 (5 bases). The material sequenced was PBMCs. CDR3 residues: CASSQGLFTEAFF. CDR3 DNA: TGTGCCAGCAGCCAGGGACTGTTCACTGAAGCTTTCTTT. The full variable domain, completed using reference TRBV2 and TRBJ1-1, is EPEVTQTPSHQVTQMGQEVILRCVPISNHLYFYWYRQILGQKVEFLVSFYNNEISEKSEIFDDQFSVERPDGSNFTLKIRSTKLEDSAMYFCASSQGLFTEAFFGQGTRLTVV.